One TCR beta chain is described in this entry. Its antigen is still unknown. Measured with immunoSEQ multiplex PCR; TCRdb has only the in-frame clones, and not every one. The sample has 150,000 to 180,000 clones; approximately 90% are singletons. Time point described: blood 2 weeks post-SBRT. This sample's treatment: 15 Gy SBRT to primary tumor, nephrectomy 4 weeks later. The tumor was a clear cell renal cell carcinoma. These data belong to a study of radiation and T cells in renal cell carcinoma. Study-level results: Without pretreatment biopsies, baseline tumor clonotype presence was undetermined. In blood, top tumor clones expanded by 2 weeks, shrinking by 4.

Looked up from germline, CDR1 is MNHNS and CDR2 is SASEGT. The V end was cut by 4 bases, the J end by 8 bases, with 11 bases between. The CDR3 runs 12 residues. The material sequenced was blood, taken from a patient whose treatment included radiotherapy and nephrectomy. The sequence was obtained from a woman between 45 and 60 years old with renal cell carcinoma. V usage is TRBV6-1 and J usage is TRBJ1-2; D is uncertain. The CDR3 sequence: CASSVGDIGYTF. The DNA for the CDR3 is TGTGCCAGCAGTGTAGGAGATATCGGCTACACCTTC.